This T cell receptor (beta chain) appears in the sequencing data of a study of blood T cell dynamics during melanoma immunotherapy. Study details: Standard first-line treatment here was pembrolizumab or nivolumab plus ipilimumab in metastatic melanoma.

The germline V gene encodes CDR1 MDHEN and CDR2 SYDVKM. V was shortened by 6 bases and J by 7 bases, with 16 bases between the two germline ends. The CDR3 runs to 14 residues. Sample time point: pre-treatment baseline. One draw preceded checkpoint blockade; another followed its first cycle at week 3. Response was assessed by RECIST 1.1 at 12 weeks, except a couple of rapid progressors. Patients had no prior systemic cancer treatment, immunosuppressants or other active cancers. Sequenced by immunoSEQ multiplex PCR; TCRdb stores in-frame clones only, minus some. The sample has 7,000 or so clones; around 82% are singletons.

The sample consisted of blood, taken from a patient treated with checkpoint blockade. The receptor comes from a human donor with melanoma. The chain is built from TRBV28 and TRBJ1-5; no clear D gene. The CDR3 reads CASRPPLGSQPQHF. As DNA, the CDR3 is TGTGCCAGCAGACCACCCCTCGGGAGCCAGCCCCAGCATTTT. The whole variable domain, remainder taken from reference TRBV28 and TRBJ1-5, is DVKVTQSSRYLVKRTGEKVFLECVQDMDHENMFWYRQDPGLGLRLIYFSYDVKMKEKGDIPEGYSVSREKKERFSLILESASTNQTSMYLCASRPPLGSQPQHFGDGTRLSIL.